Each of the 8 T cell receptor beta chains below was sequenced from the same sample in a study of blood T cell repertoires in COVID-19. The repertoire was sequenced with immunoSEQ multiplex PCR; TCRdb's copy has only in-frame clones and lacks some. The table has about 260,000 clones, about 87% seen once. Material: PBMCs or T cells enriched from blood (not recorded which). These receptor sequences come from a woman aged 40-49 years who had been exposed to COVID-19.

The chain carries TRBV4-3 and TRBJ2-1; 7 bases line up with TRBD2. V lost 0 bases to trimming and J lost 10 bases; unmatched junction nucleotides: 9. This CDR3 is built from 15 residues. Germline V gene sequence: CDR1 LGHNA, CDR2 YSLEER. The CDR3 spells CASSQDGGVGREQFF. The CDR3 bases are TGCGCCAGCAGCCAAGATGGGGGGGTAGGTCGGGAGCAGTTCTTC.

The genes are TRBV6-5 and TRBJ2-2; 8 bases are shared with TRBD2. CDR3 size: 15 residues. V shed 8 bases and J 1 base; nucleotides not matched to a gene: 6. Per germline, CDR1 MNHEY and CDR2 SVGAGI. CDR3 in amino acids: CASPERGQNTGELFF. The CDR3 nucleotides read TGTGCCAGCCCCGAGCGGGGGCAGAACACCGGGGAGCTGTTTTTT.

The chain links TRBV11-2 to TRBJ1-6; D gene ambiguous. This CDR3 is 14 amino acids long. V lost 8 bases and J lost 9, with 17 bases in between. Germline V gives CDR1 SGHAT, CDR2 FQNNGV. CDR3 nucleotides: TGTGCCAGCTCCCTGGCCTTGGTTGGTTCACCCCTCCACTTT. Its translation is CASSLALVGSPLHF.

The chain employs TRBV14 and TRBJ2-7, with 13 bases matching TRBD2. The germline CDR1 and CDR2 sequences are SGHDN and FVKESK. The CDR3 is made up of 16 amino acids. Trimming took 5 bases from V and 3 from J; bases not matched to a gene: 7. The CDR3 bases are TGTGCCAGCAGCAAACAGAGGACTAGCGGGGGCTACGAGCAGTACTTC. It translates to CASSKQRTSGGYEQYF.

The chain combines TRBV9 with TRBJ2-1; D is possibly TRBD2 (6 bases). Trimming took 6 bases from V and 8 from J, leaving 18 bases between them. In germline, CDR1 is SGDLS, CDR2 YYNGEE. CDR3 length: 14 amino acids. The CDR3 nucleotides are TGTGCCAGCACCACCGGGACTCTTAGGGATGAGCAGTTCTTC. This gives the protein CASTTGTLRDEQFF. The complete variable domain, with remaining parts taken from reference TRBV9 and TRBJ2-1, reads DSGVTQTPKHLITATGQRVTLRCSPRSGDLSVYWYQQSLDQGLQFLIQYYNGEERAKGNILERFSAQQFPDLHSELNLSSLELGDSALYFCASTTGTLRDEQFFGPGTRLTVL.

The rearrangement uses TRBV27 and TRBJ1-2; D perhaps matches TRBD1 (6 bases). Germline lookup yields CDR1 MNHEY and CDR2 SMNVEV (reference sequence). With 5 bases removed from V and 4 bases from J, the gap between germline ends came to 14 bases. This CDR3 has 14 amino acids. CDR3 in amino acids: CASSPIQGSYGYTF. The CDR3 DNA reads TGTGCCAGCAGTCCGATTCAGGGGTCCTATGGCTACACCTTC.

The chain links TRBV5-1 to TRBJ1-1; 7 positions agree with TRBD1. Germline V gene data show CDR1 as SGHRS and CDR2 as YFSETQ. The junction had 15 bases not matched to a gene; V was cut back by 4 bases and J by 3 bases. This CDR3 region has 17 residues. CDR3 DNA: TGCGCCAGCAGCCCGGGGGGGACAGCGAATTCATACACTGAAGCTTTCTTT. Its protein product is CASSPGGTANSYTEAFF.

The gene calls are TRBV24-1 and TRBJ2-2, with D possibly being TRBD1 (6 bases). From germline, CDR1 is KGHDR and CDR2 SFDVKD. Trimming pared 4 bases from V and 5 bases from J, leaving 13 bases between. This CDR3 region has 15 residues. In DNA form, the CDR3 reads TGTGCCACCAGTGAAGCAGGGGCGGGTACCGGGGAGCTGTTTTTT. Translated: CATSEAGAGTGELFF.